This is a list of T cell receptor beta chains from one sample in a study of blood T cell dynamics during melanoma immunotherapy. Assay used: immunoSEQ multiplex PCR; TCRdb lists only in-frame clones, some missing. The data hold under 4,500 clones, with approximately 97% observed a single time. The sequences come from effector memory CD8+ T cells from blood, collected from a patient treated with checkpoint blockade. The receptors here all came from a human donor with melanoma. CDR3s include the opening cysteine and the closing phenylalanine or tryptophan. Fields, in order: clone size, D gene, V gene, J gene, CDR3 DNA, CDR3 protein. D genes are given only for firm matches. Some rows have no size entry. The others give once, few or many, or a class for an expanded clone.

>NA|NA|TRBV10-3|TRBJ1-2
TGTGCCACGGCACTGGACGGCGGCTACACCTTC
CATALDGGYTF
>NA|NA|TRBV7-3|TRBJ1-6
TGTGCCAGCAGCTTAAGCGGGGGCGCGCTTTCACCCCTCCACTTT
CASSLSGGALSPLHF
>NA|TRBD2|TRBV4-1|TRBJ2-7
TGCGCCAGCAGCCAAGAAGCGGGGGTGGGGCTAGCGGTGAGGGAGCAGTACTTC
CASSQEAGVGLAVREQYF
>NA|TRBD2|TRBV27|TRBJ2-7
TGTGCCAGCAGTCCCCTACTAGCGGGAGGGCCTCACGAGCAGTACTTC
CASSPLLAGGPHEQYF
>NA|NA|TRBV6-5|TRBJ2-2
TGTGCCAGCAGTTACTCGCGACGGCGGGAGCTGTTTTTT
CASSYSRRRELFF
>NA|NA|TRBV15|TRBJ1-3
TGTGCCACCAGCGAGAGGGTGCCTGGAAACACCATATATTTT
CATSERVPGNTIYF
>NA|TRBD1|TRBV2|TRBJ2-7
TGTGCCAGCAGTGAGAGGGGGACAGGGTTAGCAATCGAGCAGTACTTC
CASSERGTGLAIEQYF
>NA|TRBD1|TRBV27|TRBJ1-1
TGTGCCAGCAGTTTAGTCAGGGGGGGGACTGAAGCTTTCTTT
CASSLVRGGTEAFF
>NA|TRBD2|TRBV27|TRBJ2-7
TGTGCCAGCAGTTTATGGTCGACTAGCCAATACGAGCAGTACTTC
CASSLWSTSQYEQYF
>NA|NA|TRBV28|TRBJ2-3
TGTGCCAGCAGTCCACTCTCGAACAGGGTCGAGGTTGCAGATACGCAGTATTTT
CASSPLSNRVEVADTQYF
>once|NA|TRBV6-5|TRBJ1-1
TGTGCCAGCGAGAATGTGACTGAAGCTTTCTTT
CASENVTEAFF
>once|NA|TRBV15|TRBJ2-1
TGTGCCACCAAGGGCAGTAGTTCGCCATACAATGAGCAGTTCTTC
CATKGSSSPYNEQFF
>NA|NA|TRBV7-3|TRBJ2-1
TGTGCCAGCAGCTCAACAGGGGGGGATGAGCAGTTCTTC
CASSSTGGDEQFF
>NA|NA|TRBV9|TRBJ2-7
TGTGCCAGCGGGGGGAGGTACGAGCAGTACTTC
CASGGRYEQYF
>once|NA|TRBV9|TRBJ1-1
TGTGCCAGCAGCCCGGGACACCCGAACACTGAAGCTTTCTTT
CASSPGHPNTEAFF
>NA|NA|TRBV19|TRBJ1-2
TGTGCCAGTAGTATGTACGAGGTTGGTAACTATGGCTACACCTTC
CASSMYEVGNYGYTF
>NA|TRBD1|TRBV4-1|TRBJ2-7
TGCGCCAGCAGGAAGCTACGGACAGGGGGGTCCTACGAGCAGTACTTC
CASRKLRTGGSYEQYF
>once|TRBD2|TRBV9|TRBJ2-7
TGTGCCAGCAGCTCGACTAGCGGGAGGGGTCGCGAGCAGTACTTC
CASSSTSGRGREQYF
>NA|NA|TRBV11-2|TRBJ2-7
TGTGCCAGCAGCCCATTCTACGAGCAGTACTTC
CASSPFYEQYF
>NA|TRBD2|TRBV9|TRBJ2-3
TGTGCCAGCAGCGCGAGCCCTGGACTAGCGGGAGGACCGGATACGCAGTATTTT
CASSASPGLAGGPDTQYF
>NA|NA|TRBV19|TRBJ1-6
TGTGCCAGTAGTACCCAGGGGTATAATTCACCCCTCCACTTT
CASSTQGYNSPLHF
>NA|NA|TRBV11-2|TRBJ2-7
TGTGCCAGCAGCTTAGGCCCTACCTACGAGCAGTACTTC
CASSLGPTYEQYF
>NA|NA|TRBV4-1|TRBJ2-2
TGCGCCAGCAGCCCGCGACAGCTCACCGGGGAGCTGTTTTTT
CASSPRQLTGELFF
>NA|NA|TRBV9|TRBJ2-7
TGTGCCAGCAGCGTAGAGGACAGACCCTACGAGCAGTACTTC
CASSVEDRPYEQYF
>NA|TRBD2|TRBV27|TRBJ2-7
TGTGCCAGCAGTCCTCCACTAGCGTCCTTGTACTTC
CASSPPLASLYF
>once|NA|TRBV29-1|TRBJ1-1
TGCAGCGTCGTGACAGCTCCGAACACTGAAGCTTTCTTT
CSVVTAPNTEAFF
>once|TRBD1|TRBV6-4|TRBJ2-5
TGTGCCAGCAGTGATAGTAGGGACAGGGGAAAAGAGACCCAGTACTTC
CASSDSRDRGKETQYF
>NA|TRBD1|TRBV2|TRBJ1-2
TGTGCCAGCAGTGAAGCGGAGTCTCGCAGGGGGCGCGGCTATGGCTACACCTTC
CASSEAESRRGRGYGYTF
>NA|NA|TRBV5-4|TRBJ2-1
TGTGCCAGCAGCCCACAGTGGGCCTCCTACAATGAGCAGTTCTTC
CASSPQWASYNEQFF
>NA|NA|TRBV27|TRBJ2-1
TGTGCCAGCAGTTTATCTCTGGACAATGAGCAGTTCTTC
CASSLSLDNEQFF
>NA|NA|TRBV14|TRBJ1-5
TGTGCCAGCAGCCAACGGAAGAAGGGGGAAAATCAGCCCCAGCATTTT
CASSQRKKGENQPQHF
>once|NA|TRBV28|TRBJ2-2
TGTGCCAGCATCCCAAGGTGGGGCCAGAATAACGGGGAGCTGTTTTTT
CASIPRWGQNNGELFF
>NA|TRBD2|TRBV29-1|TRBJ2-5
TGCAGCGTTGAAGCCCCGGGGAGGGTCATAAAACTCCAAGAGACCCAGTACTTC
CSVEAPGRVIKLQETQYF
>NA|NA|TRBV5-6|TRBJ1-2
TGTGCCAGCAGCTTGGGCCAGGGAGAATTCCTTAACTATGGCTACACCTTC
CASSLGQGEFLNYGYTF
>NA|NA|TRBV4-1|TRBJ2-5
TGCGCCAGCAGCCAAGTTATCGGACCCCAAGAGACCCAGTACTTC
CASSQVIGPQETQYF
>NA|NA|TRBV6-5|TRBJ2-1
TGTGCCAGCAGTTACTCGAGACTAGAAGGGTTCAATGAGCAGTTCTTC
CASSYSRLEGFNEQFF
>NA|NA|TRBV19|TRBJ1-1
TGTGCCACCCAGGAGAGGGGGGCTGAAGCTTTCTTT
CATQERGAEAFF
>NA|TRBD2|TRBV11-1|TRBJ2-7
TGTGCCAGCAGCAAAAAACTAGCGGGAAGGTACGAGCAGTACTTC
CASSKKLAGRYEQYF
>NA|TRBD2|TRBV19|TRBJ2-5
TGTGCCAGTAGGAGTACCTTGAAGGGGCCCGAAGCGGGAGTACAAGAGACCCAGTACTTC
CASRSTLKGPEAGVQETQYF